The T cell receptor (beta chain) under discussion was sequenced for a study of T cell repertoires in cytomegalovirus infection. Study details: CMV infection plus the matching HLA type was flagged by public TCR beta signatures.

As for this clonotype: What it recognizes is unknown.

General study points: Adding up the frequency of public TCR beta families identified people who carried CMV plus the relevant HLA. Predominance within the ex vivo response was attributable to HLA-C-restricted CMV-specific TCR beta clonotypes.

From the reads, TCRdb called clonotypes with MiXCR, one entry per CDR3 protein. Among roughly 180,000 distinct CDR3 sequences, less than 25% were seen once, and the ten largest hold 25%. V gave up 6 bases and J gave up 8 bases, with 8 bases separating them. Germline V CDR1 and CDR2: LNHDA, SQIVND (reference sequence). The CDR3 runs to 12 residues. The sequences come from CD8+ T cells from cultured PBMCs, collected from culture after CMV antigen stimulation. The gene calls are TRBV19 and TRBJ1-6; D may be TRBD1 (6 bases). This TCR was recovered from a human donor in good health (CMV status not recorded). Some clones in this sample may be carry-over from other donors' samples. CDR3 residues: CASSPGDSPLHF. The CDR3 region has the DNA TGTGCCAGTAGCCCAGGGGATTCACCCCTCCACTTT.